This T cell receptor beta chain was captured in a study of Ad26.COV2.S vaccination and SARS-CoV-2 variants. The study, taken as a whole, reports: The placebo group had lower spike-specific TCR breadth than the vaccine recipients did.

Regarding treatment: around 19 received Ad26.COV2.S at low or high dose, single or two shots; a few received placebo; per-sample allocation not given. Each sample was drawn 63 days after the first injection (of vaccine or placebo). Profiling relied on immunoSEQ multiplex PCR, and the TCRdb table lists in-frame clones only, not all of them. Among 380,000 or so clones listed, roughly 91% were seen once. Regarding this clone: Its specificity is not known.

Trimming cost V 4 bases and J 4 bases; bases outside gene matches: 8. Germline loops: CDR1 MNHEY, CDR2 SVGAGI. This CDR3 has 16 residues. This material consisted of peripheral blood, taken in a trial of Ad26.COV2.S vaccine versus placebo. The gene calls are TRBV6-5 and TRBJ2-1, with 9 bases aligning to TRBD2. The clonotype comes from a person between 18 and 65 years old who received the Ad26.COV2.S COVID-19 vaccine or a placebo. CDR3 loop: CASSSPGTSIYNEQFF. Here the CDR3 DNA reads TGTGCCAGCAGTTCCCCCGGGACTAGCATTTACAATGAGCAGTTCTTC.